These 18 T cell receptor beta chains came from one sample sequenced in a study of read filtering for tumor transcriptome and immune sequencing. This library used around 0.4 ug RNA and molecular barcoded adaptors spanning alpha/delta and beta/gamma chains. In TCRdb, the reads were re-called with MiXCR into one record per CDR3 protein. Of some 19,000 distinct CDR3 sequences in the sample, around 21% are singletons; the top ten hold around 24%. The sample was a population of CD138-negative cells sorted from bone marrow. These receptors all come from a donor aged 40 or over with multiple myeloma.

This clonotype counts as medium-sized (0.01 to 0.1%). The chain recombines TRBV5-4 with TRBJ2-5, with TRBD2 matching over 7 bases. Germline assignment: CDR1 SGHNT and CDR2 YYREEE (reference sequence). The CDR3 spans 17 residues. Unmatched junction bases numbered 10, after V lost 1 base and J lost 1 base. In DNA, the CDR3 is TGTGCCAGCAGCTTGTTATTGGGCGGGGGAGTCCAAGAGACCCAGTACTTC. Translated, it gives CASSLLLGGGVQETQYF.

This clonotype was recorded once. Because the CDR3 is missing its conserved closing phenylalanine or tryptophan, this is likely a read error. The rearrangement uses TRBV6-1 and TRBJ2-1, with 8 bases matching TRBD1. The germline V gene has CDR1 MNHNS and CDR2 SASEGT. V shed 1 base and J 8 bases; nucleotides not matched to a gene: 10. CDR3 size: 16 residues. The chain's CDR3 is CASSEEGGTGHYEQFC. Written as DNA, the CDR3 is TGTGCCAGCAGTGAAGAAGGCGGGACAGGACACTATGAGCAGTTCTGC.

Note on this clonotype: A single base separates this from a much larger clone, so it may be a read error. J is TRBJ2-5 and V is TRBV7-2; 7 bases are shared with TRBD2. This CDR3 comprises 15 residues. Germline assignment: CDR1 SGHTA and CDR2 FQGNSA. V lost 5 bases to trimming and J lost 2 bases; unmatched junction nucleotides: 8. The chain's CDR3 is CASSLGASGQETQYF. Written as DNA, the CDR3 is TGTGCCAGCAGCCTAGGGGCTAGCGGACAAGAGACCCAGTACTTC. Combining the CDR3 with reference TRBV7-2 and TRBJ2-5 gives the whole variable domain GAGVSQSPSNKVTEKGKDVELRCDPISGHTALYWYRQSLGQGLEFLIYFQGNSAPDKSGLPSDRFSAERTGGSVSTLTIQRTQQEDSAVYLCASSLGASGQETQYFGPGTRLLVL.

This clonotype has only a few counts. The gene calls are TRBV29-1 and TRBJ2-1; unclear D gene. The germline CDR1 and CDR2 sequences are SQVTM and ANQGSEA. The V end was cut by 7 bases, the J end by 6 bases, with 7 bases between. The CDR3 totals 10 residues. CDR3 sequence (DNA): TGCAGCGCACCCCTCAATGAGCAGTTCTTC. Its protein is CSAPLNEQFF.

CDR3 loop: CAWSQGGTTEAFF. The CDR3 nucleotides are TGTGCCTGGTCCCAAGGGGGGACCACTGAAGCTTTCTTT. This chain joins TRBV30 and TRBJ1-1; tentatively, D is TRBD1 (6 bases). The CDR3 contains 13 residues. V lost 5 bases to trimming and J lost 4 bases, with 14 bases between them. Germline V gives CDR1 GTSNPN, CDR2 SVGIG (reference sequence).

This clonotype was detected only a few times. The V call is TRBV24-1, the J call TRBJ2-1, with D perhaps TRBD2 (5 bases). The V end lost 3 bases, the J end lost 5 bases, and 22 bases lay between the germline ends. Germline V lookup: CDR1 KGHDR, CDR2 SFDVKD. This CDR3 has 18 amino acids. DNA of the CDR3: TGTGCCACCAGTGATCCCCTAGTGGATAGCGAGGGTGACAATGAGCAGTTCTTC. It codes for CATSDPLVDSEGDNEQFF.

The table lists this clonotype with a count of one. At one end the junction does not follow the germline gene, possibly because of a read error. The chain recombines TRBV20-1 with TRBJ2-5; the match to TRBD1 covers 10 bases. This CDR3 spans 18 amino acids. The V gene's germline CDR1 is DFQATT and CDR2 SNEGSKA (reference sequence). The CDR3 DNA sequence: TGCAGTGCTACCCCCCCGGGACAGGGGATATTGGGGCAAGAGTCCCAGTACTTC. Encoded protein: CSATPPGQGILGQESQYF.

Of note for this clonotype: Relative to the germline gene, one junction end is altered; a read error may explain this. The chain has TRBV29-1 and TRBJ2-5, with D maybe TRBD2 (5 bases). The length of the CDR3 is 12 residues. Germline V gene data show CDR1 as SQVTM and CDR2 as ANQGSEA. CDR3 loop: CSAGLSQEAQYF. In DNA, the CDR3 is TGCAGCGCCGGACTCTCCCAAGAGGCCCAGTACTTC.

About this clonotype itself: The junction does not match germline at one end; this may be a read error. The CDR3 region is CVSSETTAYSNQPRHF. The DNA of the CDR3 is TGTGTCAGCAGTGAGACGACAGCTTATAGCAATCAGCCCCGGCATTTT. The gene calls are TRBV28 and TRBJ1-5, with D possibly matching TRBD1 (5 bases). This CDR3 spans 16 amino acids. CDR1 and CDR2 from the germline V gene are MDHEN and SYDVKM.

This clonotype turned up a few times. The chain employs TRBV7-2 and TRBJ2-1; TRBD2 matches 11 bases. The CDR3 is made up of 18 amino acids. V lost 1 base and J lost 5; bases outside the gene matches: 10. Germline V gene sequence: CDR1 SGHTA, CDR2 FQGNSA. The CDR3 bases are TGTGCCAGCAGCTTAGAAGGAACTAGCGGGAGTCTAGACAATGAGCAGTTCTTC. This sequence encodes CASSLEGTSGSLDNEQFF.

About this clonotype itself: This may come from a read error, since a much larger clone is one base off. CDR3 in DNA: TGTGCCAGCAGCTTAGCTAACGGGAGTCAGTACGAGCAGTACTTC. Encoded protein: CASSLANGSQYEQYF. V usage is TRBV7-2 and J usage is TRBJ2-7, with D perhaps TRBD2 (6 bases). There are 15 residues in the CDR3. V shed 0 bases and J shed 4 bases, with 13 bases lying between them. Germline loops: CDR1 SGHTA, CDR2 FQGNSA.

This clonotype qualifies as medium-sized. The rearrangement uses TRBV7-3 and TRBJ2-2; D tentatively fits TRBD1 or TRBD2 (5 bases each). This CDR3 is 16 amino acids long. V was trimmed by 5 bases and J by 7 bases, leaving 20 bases between them. Germline lookup yields CDR1 SGHTA and CDR2 FQGTGA. CDR3 in amino acids: CASSAGDPLLGGELFF. CDR3 nucleotides: TGTGCCAGCAGCGCCGGGGACCCACTATTGGGCGGGGAGCTGTTTTTT.

This clonotype was picked up many times. This rearrangement joins TRBV7-8 to TRBJ2-1, with D possibly matching TRBD2 (6 bases). V was clipped by 1 base and J by 3 bases, with 10 bases between them. Germline CDR1 SGHVS, CDR2 FQNEAQ. The CDR3 totals 15 residues. As DNA, the CDR3 is TGTGCCAGCAGCTTAGGCGGGAAGTACTACAATGAGCAGTTCTTC. This encodes CASSLGGKYYNEQFF.

This clonotype was counted at least ten times. V gene TRBV2 combines with J gene TRBJ2-3; D is unclear. CDR1 SNHLY and CDR2 FYNNEI come from the germline V gene. The CDR3 loop spans 14 amino acids. V lost 6 bases and J lost 3, with 13 bases in between. The CDR3 DNA is TGTGCCAGCAGGCCTTCCGCCTCAACAGATACGCAGTATTTT. It translates to CASRPSASTDTQYF.

This clonotype has at least ten counts. The gene calls are TRBV7-8 and TRBJ2-1; TRBD2 agrees at 7 bases. The germline V gene has CDR1 SGHVS and CDR2 FQNEAQ. The trim removed 1 base at V and 4 bases at J, leaving 7 bases unmatched. The CDR3 consists of 16 residues. As DNA, the CDR3 is TGTGCCAGCAGCTTAGTGGGGCTAGCGGAGTACAATGAGCAGTTCTTC. This encodes CASSLVGLAEYNEQFF.

Comments on this clonotype: Just one base apart from a much larger clone, this may be a read error. This sequence joins TRBV24-1 and TRBJ2-1, with D maybe TRBD2 (5 bases). Trimming removed 2 bases from V and 8 bases from J, with 12 bases in between. This CDR3 spans 14 amino acids. The V gene's germline CDR1 is KGHDR and CDR2 SFDVKD. The DNA of the CDR3 is TGTGCCACCAGTGATTGGGGAGAAATCGATGAGCAGTTCTTC. Its translation: CATSDWGEIDEQFF.

Concerning this clonotype: This sequence may be a read error, since a much larger clone differs from it by one base. The chain employs TRBV28 and TRBJ2-2; D is possibly TRBD1 (5 bases). Per germline, CDR1 MDHEN and CDR2 SYDVKM. This CDR3 region has 14 residues. CDR3 residues: CASGLRQGIGELFF. The CDR3 DNA reads TGTGCCAGCGGTTTAAGGCAGGGTATCGGGGAGCTGTTTTTT.

This clonotype was counted a few times. The chain employs TRBV15 and TRBJ2-2; possibly TRBD2 for D (5 bases). Per germline, CDR1 LNHNV and CDR2 YYDKDF (reference sequence). The CDR3 consists of 14 residues. V gave up 0 bases and J gave up 3 bases, with 5 bases separating them. The CDR3 DNA reads TGTGCCACCAGCAGAGAAGCGGACACCGGGGAGCTGTTTTTT. Translating it yields CATSREADTGELFF. The variable domain in full, with the rest retrieved from reference TRBV15 and TRBJ2-2, is DAMVIQNPRYQVTQFGKPVTLSCSQTLNHNVMYWYQQKSSQAPKLLFHYYDKDFNNEADTPDNFQSRRPNTSFCFLDIRSPGLGDTAMYLCATSREADTGELFFGEGSRLTVL.